This T cell receptor (beta chain) was sequenced in a study of shared clonotypes between healthy human individuals. TCRdb's table, derived via immunoSEQ multiplex PCR, lists solely in-frame clones and lacks some. The table records a few million clones, 93% of them present only once. Germline V lookup: CDR1 SGDLS, CDR2 YYNGEE. Trimming shortened V by 0 bases and J by 6 bases, and 14 bases separated the two germline ends. The CDR3 covers 15 residues. The TCR comes from a man younger than 35 in good health. Some clones in this sample may be carry-over from other donors' samples. The sample comprised naive CD4+ T cells from PBMCs. Subset meaning: CD45RA+ positively selected. The J gene is TRBJ2-3, the V gene TRBV9, with D possibly matching TRBD2 (6 bases). The CDR3 coding sequence is TGTGCCAGCAGCGTAGCGGGAGTTTGGCGGGATACGCAGTATTTT. Amino acid sequence: CASSVAGVWRDTQYF.